The T cell receptor beta chain described here comes from a study of human T cells and chemical hapten exposure. This clonotype appeared many times. Time point meaning: patch test 3, about 24 weeks after DPC sensitization. Treatment specified: therapeutic diphenylcyclopropenone sensitization with weekly scalp DPC. TCRdb redid the calling of the RACE reads with MiXCR, one entry per CDR3 protein. The table lists about 30,000 distinct CDR3 sequences, approximately 5.8% of them singletons. Between the trimmed V and J ends, which lost 3 bases and 4 bases, there was a span of 11 bases. The germline V gene encodes CDR1 KGHDR and CDR2 SFDVKD. The CDR3 is 15 amino acids.

This sequence was found in a man under 40 with alopecia areata. Some clones in this sample may be carry-over from other donors' samples. The sample in question was whole blood, obtained in connection with sensitization to the hapten diphenylcyclopropenone (DPC). The rearrangement uses TRBV24-1 and TRBJ1-4, with D possibly TRBD1 on 6 matching bases. Written as DNA, the CDR3 is TGTGCCACCAGTGATGCAGGGGCGGGTAATGAAAAACTGTTTTTT. Translating it yields CATSDAGAGNEKLFF.